The clone carrying this T cell receptor beta chain was counted at least ten times. Antigen specificity is unknown. The data originate from a study of T cells in Graves' hyperthyroidism and ophthalmopathy. Researchers took RNA transcripts and amplified the TCR beta CDR3 regions from them. The HTBI primer set was used in a first-round RT-PCR of the TCR CDR3. TCRdb recomputed calls from the multiplex PCR reads with MiXCR, one row per CDR3 protein. The sample holds approximately 330,000 distinct CDR3 sequences; roughly 13% are singletons and the top ten take 34%. The J segment lost 2 bases and the V segment lost 5 bases, leaving 5 bases of the junction unmatched. The CDR3 runs 16 residues. Clinical symptoms, serum thyroxine and TRAb, thyroid ultrasound and orbital computed tomography together formed the diagnostic basis. Study conclusions and caveats: A model using 13 V-J features told ophthalmopathy apart from stable hyperthyroidism. In validation, the model predicted ophthalmopathy. These predictions came a median about 6.8 months before onset.

V and J are TRBV12-3 or TRBV12-4 and TRBJ2-2; 10 bases are a match to TRBD2. The sequenced material came from blood. This TCR was sampled from a woman between 40 and 55 years old with Graves' ophthalmopathy. For the CDR3, the DNA is TGTGCCAGCAGTCCACGGACTAGCGGAAACACCGGGGAGCTGTTTTTT. Its translation: CASSPRTSGNTGELFF.